This passage covers 5 T cell receptor beta chains from one sample sequenced in a study of shared clonotypes between healthy human individuals. Using immunoSEQ multiplex PCR, the repertoire was profiled, and TCRdb retains in-frame clones only, with some absent. Of 2.3 million or so clones listed, over 85% are singletons. The sample taken for sequencing was naive CD4+ T cells from PBMCs. Sample subset: CD45RA+ positively selected. The receptors shown here come from a man in his late teens or twenties in good health. Some clones in this sample may be carry-over from other donors' samples.

The sample holds one count of this clone. This chain connects TRBV28 to TRBJ1-5; tentative D call: TRBD1 (6 bases). V lost 4 bases to trimming and J lost 6 bases, with 16 bases between them. Germline CDR1 and CDR2: MDHEN and SYDVKM. The CDR3 consists of 15 residues. The CDR3 spells CASSSLRGGVQPQHF. As DNA, the CDR3 is TGTGCCAGCAGTTCCCTGAGAGGGGGAGTTCAGCCCCAGCATTTT.

CDR3 DNA sequence: TGTGCCAGCAGCTCCACGACAGGGGCTTCCCACAATGAGCAGTTCTTC. Its protein is CASSSTTGASHNEQFF. This sequence joins TRBV7-9 and TRBJ2-1; TRBD1 agrees at 8 bases. After removal of 4 bases from V and 5 bases from J, the junction contained 10 bases not matched to a gene. CDR1 SEHNR and CDR2 FQNEAQ come from the germline V gene (reference sequence). The CDR3 extends over 16 amino acids.

V is TRBV9 and J is TRBJ2-1; 13 bases agree with TRBD2. The CDR3 sequence is 14 residues long. Germline V lookup: CDR1 SGDLS, CDR2 YYNGEE. With V trimmed by 4 bases and J by 9 bases, 4 bases remained unmatched. The CDR3, as DNA: TGTGCCAGCAGCCCGGGACTAGCGGGAACTGAGCAGTTCTTC. Protein: CASSPGLAGTEQFF.

This sequence joins TRBV6-5 and TRBJ2-5; D remains unclear. CDR3 length: 14 residues. Trimming left V 6 bases short and J 4 bases short, with 15 bases between. Germline assignment: CDR1 MNHEY and CDR2 SVGAGI. CDR3 protein: CASSRRNRRETQYF. DNA for the CDR3: TGTGCCAGCAGCCGGCGGAACCGGAGAGAGACCCAGTACTTC.

The rearrangement links TRBV7-2 to TRBJ2-3, with D possibly TRBD2 on 5 matching bases. V shed 2 bases and J shed 4 bases, with 10 bases lying between them. This CDR3 has 14 amino acids. CDR1 and CDR2 (germline): SGHTA, FQGNSA. The CDR3 here is CASSLFEGADTQYF. CDR3 sequence (DNA): TGTGCCAGCAGCTTATTTGAGGGAGCAGATACGCAGTATTTT.